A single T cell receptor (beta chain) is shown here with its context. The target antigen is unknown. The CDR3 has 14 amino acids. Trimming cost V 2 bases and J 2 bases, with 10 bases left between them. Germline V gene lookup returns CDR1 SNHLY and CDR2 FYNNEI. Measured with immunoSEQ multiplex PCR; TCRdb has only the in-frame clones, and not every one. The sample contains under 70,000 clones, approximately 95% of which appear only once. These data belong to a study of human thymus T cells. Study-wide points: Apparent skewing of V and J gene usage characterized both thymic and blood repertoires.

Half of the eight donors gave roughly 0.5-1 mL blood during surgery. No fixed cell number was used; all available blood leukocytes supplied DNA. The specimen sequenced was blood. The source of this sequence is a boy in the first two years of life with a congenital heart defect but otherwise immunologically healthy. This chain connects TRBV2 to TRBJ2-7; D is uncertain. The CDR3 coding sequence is TGTGCCAGCAGTGAAATTGGGCAGGCCTACGAGCAGTACTTC. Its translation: CASSEIGQAYEQYF. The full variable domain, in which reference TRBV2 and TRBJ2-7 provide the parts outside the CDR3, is EPEVTQTPSHQVTQMGQEVILRCVPISNHLYFYWYRQILGQKVEFLVSFYNNEISEKSEIFDDQFSVERPDGSNFTLKIRSTKLEDSAMYFCASSEIGQAYEQYFGPGTRLTVT.